These 21 T cell receptor beta chains originate from one sample sequenced in a study of beta chain features in type 1 diabetes. General study findings and limits: TCRB CDR3 length was moderately but significantly reduced in all four CD4+ subsets of Type 1 diabetes patients.

No antigen has been assigned to these receptors. Every bit of the isolated RNA underwent reverse transcription, so sequencing read expressed TCRB transcripts. TCRdb keeps only in-frame clones here, not all; method: immunoSEQ multiplex PCR. The sample holds approximately 250,000 clones, 24% seen once. The sequenced sample consisted of naive CD4+ T cells from blood. The source is a woman between 25 and 40 years old with type 1 diabetes.

The chain recombines TRBV6-6 with TRBJ1-5, with D perhaps TRBD1 (6 bases). Germline loops: CDR1 MNHNY, CDR2 SVGAGI (reference sequence). The CDR3 is 14 amino acids. V was clipped by 4 bases and J by 11 bases, with 18 bases between them. CDR3 coding DNA: TGTGCCAGCAGTTGGAGTGGGGGGGGCGGTTCCCAGCATTTT. Residues: CASSWSGGGGSQHF.

This clone came up a few times. The same CDR3 can be traced to other DNA sequences in this sample. The chain links TRBV9 to TRBJ2-5; D is undetermined. Germline V gene data show CDR1 as SGDLS and CDR2 as YYNGEE. V was clipped by 0 bases and J by 3 bases, with 6 bases between them. The CDR3 runs to 13 residues. CDR3 region: CASSVGREETQYF. CDR3 in DNA: TGTGCCAGCAGCGTAGGCCGAGAAGAGACCCAGTACTTC.

This clone was observed once. The chain has TRBV30 and TRBJ1-5, with TRBD1 as a possible D gene (6 bases). The V and J ends lost 0 bases and 4 bases respectively, with 13 bases between them. The CDR3 is 15 amino acids. Germline CDR1 and CDR2: GTSNPN and SVGIG (reference sequence). CDR3 bases: TGTGCCTGGAGTGTATCCGGGACACCGAATCAGCCCCAGCATTTT. Translated: CAWSVSGTPNQPQHF.

The chain links TRBV11-2 to TRBJ2-5; 10 nucleotides match TRBD2. The ends lost 0 bases at V and 2 bases at J; junction bases unmatched: 3. CDR3 length: 16 amino acids. Per germline, CDR1 SGHAT and CDR2 FQNNGV. The CDR3 DNA sequence: TGTGCCAGCAGCTTAGAGGGACTAGCGTCTCAAGAGACCCAGTACTTC. It specifies CASSLEGLASQETQYF.

This clone was counted between two and nine times. This rearrangement joins TRBV29-1 to TRBJ2-6; D unclear. Between the trimmed V and J ends, which lost 3 bases and 2 bases, there was a span of 5 bases. The CDR3 extends over 13 amino acids. Germline CDR1 SQVTM, CDR2 ANQGSEA. In DNA form, the CDR3 reads TGCAGCGTTGACGAGGCTGGGGCCAACGTCCTGACTTTC. Its protein product is CSVDEAGANVLTF.

The rearrangement links TRBV30 to TRBJ1-1; D not certain. The CDR3 totals 13 residues. Germline V gene lookup returns CDR1 GTSNPN and CDR2 SVGIG (reference sequence). Trimming shortened V by 0 bases and J by 0 bases, and 5 bases separated the two germline ends. CDR3 sequence (DNA): TGTGCCTGGAGTGTACTTCTGAACACTGAAGCTTTCTTT. Amino acid sequence: CAWSVLLNTEAFF.

The chain joins TRBV28 to TRBJ1-1, with 8 bases fitting TRBD1. This CDR3 comprises 15 residues. With 7 bases clipped from V and 5 bases from J, the junction kept 12 bases outside the gene matches. The germline V gene encodes CDR1 MDHEN and CDR2 SYDVKM. In DNA form, the CDR3 reads TGTGCCAGCATCAAACCGACAGGGGCGAGGACTGAAGCTTTCTTT. It codes for CASIKPTGARTEAFF. Full variable domain (outside the CDR3, taken from reference TRBV28 and TRBJ1-1): DVKVTQSSRYLVKRTGEKVFLECVQDMDHENMFWYRQDPGLGLRLIYFSYDVKMKEKGDIPEGYSVSREKKERFSLILESASTNQTSMYLCASIKPTGARTEAFFGQGTRLTVV.

The chain employs TRBV2 and TRBJ2-1; 7 bases line up with TRBD1. The ends lost 6 bases at V and 9 bases at J; junction bases unmatched: 5. The CDR3 totals 12 residues. Germline CDR1 reads SNHLY; CDR2 reads FYNNEI. As DNA, the CDR3 is TGTGCCAGCAGGACAGGGTTCGGTGAGCAGTTCTTC. Protein product: CASRTGFGEQFF.

This clone appeared once. This chain links TRBV30 with TRBJ2-7, with 9 bases aligning to TRBD2. Germline CDR1 GTSNPN, CDR2 SVGIG (reference sequence). The V gene end was trimmed by 6 bases and the J gene end by 4 bases; junction bases not matched to a gene: 7. The CDR3 has 13 residues. The CDR3 loop reads CACRTSAGYEQYF. The CDR3 DNA sequence: TGTGCCTGCAGGACTAGCGCGGGATACGAGCAGTACTTC.

This clone was observed a few times. CDR3 amino acids: CASSAPEQGTYGYTF. In DNA form, the CDR3 reads TGCGCCAGCAGCGCCCCGGAACAGGGGACCTATGGCTACACCTTC. The V and J genes are TRBV5-1 and TRBJ1-2, with TRBD1 identical over 7 bases. The CDR3 is 15 amino acids. Looked up from germline, CDR1 is SGHRS and CDR2 is YFSETQ. J lost 4 bases, V lost 4 bases, and 10 bases had no gene match.

This chain connects TRBV5-4 to TRBJ2-5; TRBD2 agrees at 15 bases. Germline-derived CDR1 and CDR2 are SGHNT and YYREEE (reference sequence). The CDR3 runs 15 residues. The V gene end was trimmed by 4 bases and the J gene end by 5 bases; junction bases not matched to a gene: 3. The CDR3 protein is CASSTGLAGGETQYF. The CDR3 DNA is TGTGCCAGCAGCACGGGACTAGCGGGAGGCGAGACCCAGTACTTC. Together with reference TRBV5-4 and TRBJ2-5, the CDR3 gives the full variable domain: ETGVTQSPTHLIKTRGQQVTLRCSSQSGHNTVSWYQQALGQGPQFIFQYYREEENGRGNFPPRFSGLQFPNYSSELNVNALELDDSALYLCASSTGLAGGETQYFGPGTRLLVL.

The rearrangement uses TRBV5-1 and TRBJ2-5; 9 bases line up with TRBD2. V gave up 7 bases and J gave up 1 base; unmatched junction bases: 5. Germline V gene lookup returns CDR1 SGHRS and CDR2 YFSETQ. The CDR3 extends over 14 amino acids. For the CDR3, the DNA is TGCGCCAGCTTTGTAGCGGGAGCCCAAGAGACCCAGTACTTC. It encodes CASFVAGAQETQYF.

The rearrangement joins TRBV29-1 to TRBJ2-7; D remains ambiguous. The CDR3 is 14 amino acids. V lost 6 bases and J lost 2, with 17 bases in between. CDR1 and CDR2 (germline): SQVTM, ANQGSEA. This chain's CDR3 is CSVAHSQKTYEQYF. CDR3 DNA: TGCAGCGTCGCTCACAGCCAAAAGACCTACGAGCAGTACTTC.

The chain combines TRBV7-2 with TRBJ2-3; 11 bases are shared with TRBD2. This CDR3 spans 13 amino acids. Germline lookup yields CDR1 SGHTA and CDR2 FQGNSA. V dropped 10 bases and J dropped 5; count of bases not matched to a gene: 5. This CDR3 reads CANSGRAVDTQYF. CDR3 nucleotides: TGTGCCAATAGCGGGAGGGCCGTAGATACGCAGTATTTT.

This clone was observed a handful of times. The V gene is TRBV29-1, the J gene TRBJ1-1; D remains ambiguous. V lost 4 bases and J 1 base, leaving 7 bases between the germline ends. Germline CDR1 reads SQVTM; CDR2 reads ANQGSEA. The CDR3 covers 12 residues. The chain's CDR3 is CSVGLANTEAFF. Written as DNA, the CDR3 is TGCAGCGTTGGATTGGCGAACACTGAAGCTTTCTTT.

V and J are TRBV10-3 and TRBJ2-1; 13 bases agree with TRBD2. The CDR3 runs to 16 residues. CDR1 ENHRY and CDR2 SYGVKD come from the germline V gene. After removal of 10 bases from V and 4 bases from J, the junction contained 10 bases not matched to a gene. The CDR3: CATEGTSGTRYNEQFF. Here the CDR3 DNA reads TGTGCCACCGAGGGGACTAGCGGGACGCGGTACAATGAGCAGTTCTTC.

In this sample, this clone turned up a few times. The chain joins TRBV29-1 to TRBJ2-7, with TRBD2 identical over 12 bases. This CDR3 comprises 16 residues. Trimming took 6 bases from V and 1 from J; bases not matched to a gene: 10. From germline, CDR1 is SQVTM and CDR2 ANQGSEA. CDR3 loop: CSVAWTSGTRSYEQYF. Written as DNA, the CDR3 is TGCAGCGTCGCCTGGACTAGCGGGACACGTTCCTACGAGCAGTACTTC.

J is TRBJ2-1 and V is TRBV6-5; the match to TRBD2 covers 11 bases. With 6 bases clipped from V and 5 bases from J, the junction kept 3 bases outside the gene matches. The CDR3 is made up of 14 amino acids. Germline V gives CDR1 MNHEY, CDR2 SVGAGI. The CDR3 loop reads CASRRLAGNNEQFF. DNA of the CDR3: TGTGCCAGCAGGCGACTAGCGGGAAACAATGAGCAGTTCTTC.

The CDR3 protein is CASSSRPGQSYEQYF. The CDR3 nucleotides are TGTGCCAGTAGTTCCCGACCGGGACAGTCCTACGAGCAGTACTTC. This chain joins TRBV19 and TRBJ2-7; 7 bases are shared with TRBD1. V was clipped by 5 bases and J by 1 base; unmatched bases: 8. The CDR3 length is 15 residues. Germline V CDR1 and CDR2: LNHDA, SQIVND (reference sequence).

The rearrangement uses TRBV11-2 and TRBJ2-3, with no clear D. Germline V gene sequence: CDR1 SGHAT, CDR2 FQNNGV. CDR3 length: 14 residues. V dropped 2 bases and J dropped 3 bases, with 9 bases sitting between them. The DNA of the CDR3 is TGTGCCAGCAGCTTAAACATACGTACAGATACGCAGTATTTT. Its translation: CASSLNIRTDTQYF. The whole variable domain, filled in from reference TRBV11-2 and TRBJ2-3, reads EAGVAQSPRYKIIEKRQSVAFWCNPISGHATLYWYQQILGQGPKLLIQFQNNGVVDDSQLPKDRFSAERLKGVDSTLKIQPAKLEDSAVYLCASSLNIRTDTQYFGPGTRLTVL.

The chain joins TRBV29-1 to TRBJ2-7; the match to TRBD1 covers 8 bases. Germline-derived CDR1 and CDR2 are SQVTM and ANQGSEA. CDR3 length: 14 amino acids. V shed 5 bases and J 2 bases; nucleotides not matched to a gene: 8. The CDR3 sequence: CSVRGTGGTYEQYF. CDR3 bases: TGCAGCGTTAGAGGAACAGGGGGAACCTACGAGCAGTACTTC.